These T cell receptor beta chains were read from a single sample in a study of cytomegalovirus exposure and HLA in healthy donors. The assay was immunoSEQ multiplex PCR, and TCRdb's table has in-frame clones only and misses some. The sample has about 170,000 clones; approximately 86% are singletons. The sequenced sample was PBMCs. Receptors were obtained from a woman aged 18-29 years in good health and CMV-seronegative. CDR3s include the opening cysteine and the closing phenylalanine or tryptophan. The D gene is left open where the match is weak. Only some rows state a clone size, as once, few, many or a class for expanded clones.

DNA,CDR3,size,J,D,V
TGTGCCAGCAGCTTAGTGGGGACAGATGGCTACACCTTC,CASSLVGTDGYTF,.,TRBJ1-2,TRBD1,TRBV7-9
TGTGCCAGCAGCTACGGGACAGACCAAGAGACCCAGTACTTC,CASSYGTDQETQYF,.,TRBJ2-5,TRBD1,TRBV7-3
TGTGCCAGCTCACCGCAAACGAACAGGGCTTTGGGCGAGCAGTACTTC,CASSPQTNRALGEQYF,.,TRBJ2-7,.,TRBV18
TGCAGCGTTGACCCTACAGGGAACCCCGCCAGCTCCTACAATGAGCAGTTCTTC,CSVDPTGNPASSYNEQFF,.,TRBJ2-1,.,TRBV29-1
TGTGCCAGCAGCCAAGAAAGCCGTAGTGTAAACTATGGCTACACCTTC,CASSQESRSVNYGYTF,once,TRBJ1-2,.,TRBV4-2
TGTGCCAGCAGACCCACAGGCGGTAACTATGGCTACACCTTC,CASRPTGGNYGYTF,few,TRBJ1-2,.,TRBV6-5
TGTGCCTGGAGTGAACAGGGATTTTACTATGGCTACACCTTC,CAWSEQGFYYGYTF,.,TRBJ1-2,.,TRBV30
TGTGCCAGCAGCCCCCAACCTGAAGCCGGCACCGGGGAGCTGTTTTTT,CASSPQPEAGTGELFF,.,TRBJ2-2,.,TRBV4-2
TGTGCCAGCAGTGGGACAGGGGCGTACGAGCAGTACTTC,CASSGTGAYEQYF,.,TRBJ2-7,TRBD1,TRBV9
TGTGCCAGCCGTACCTCCGGGACAGGAGATATATCGGGGAGAGGCTACACCTTC,CASRTSGTGDISGRGYTF,.,TRBJ1-2,TRBD1,TRBV28
TGTGCCTGGAATCCAGGGTCCACTGAAGCTTTCTTT,CAWNPGSTEAFF,.,TRBJ1-1,.,TRBV30
TGCGCCAGCTCAGAGACAGGGCCCCTTTATGGCTACACCTTC,CASSETGPLYGYTF,once,TRBJ1-2,TRBD1,TRBV5-1
TGTGCCAGCAGTTGGAAGGGGAATCAGCCCCAGCATTTT,CASSWKGNQPQHF,few,TRBJ1-5,.,TRBV2
TGTGCCAGCAGCCCGGGACTCGGGGGGACCGACTCGAATCAGCCCCAGCATTTT,CASSPGLGGTDSNQPQHF,.,TRBJ1-5,.,TRBV9
TGTGCCAGCTCCCTCCCCGACGGGAGCTCCTACGAGCAGTACTTC,CASSLPDGSSYEQYF,.,TRBJ2-7,.,TRBV25-1
TGTGCCAGCAGCTTGTGGACACGTCAGGACAATGAGCAGTTCTTC,CASSLWTRQDNEQFF,.,TRBJ2-1,.,TRBV7-3
TGTGCCAGCAGTAAAGAGGGGGATAGCAATCAGCCCCAGCATTTT,CASSKEGDSNQPQHF,few,TRBJ1-5,.,TRBV2
TGTGCCAGCAGCCCATCACTGGGACAGAGTCTAGACGAAAAACTGTTTTTT,CASSPSLGQSLDEKLFF,.,TRBJ1-4,TRBD1,TRBV7-9
TGTGCCAGCAGCCCAGAACAGGGGCGAGGGCAAAGAGGCTACACCTTC,CASSPEQGRGQRGYTF,.,TRBJ1-2,TRBD1,TRBV5-5
TGTGCCAGCAGCCCGGGACAGGGATTGGATGAGCAGTTCTTC,CASSPGQGLDEQFF,.,TRBJ2-1,TRBD1,TRBV4-2
TGTGCCAGCAGCTATAGTAGCGGGTGGTGGGATACGCAGTATTTT,CASSYSSGWWDTQYF,.,TRBJ2-3,TRBD2,TRBV9
TGCAGCGTTGATGGCCAGGGGGCCTACGAGCAGTACTTC,CSVDGQGAYEQYF,.,TRBJ2-7,TRBD1,TRBV29-1
TGTGCCATCAGTGAGTCTCAGCGTAGCGGGTCGGATGAGCAGTTCTTC,CAISESQRSGSDEQFF,.,TRBJ2-1,TRBD2,TRBV10-3